This entry features one TCR beta chain sequence. The antigen remains unidentified. Treatment here: oral pan-JAK inhibitor, 5-10 mg twice daily. V shed 1 base, J shed 5 bases, and the junction held 11 bases outside the gene matches. This CDR3 has 16 residues. CDR1 is SGHDN and CDR2 is FVKESK in the germline V gene. As the sequencing template, cDNA was produced by extracting RNA and reverse transcribing it. Here immunoSEQ multiplex PCR was the method, and the copy in TCRdb shows in-frame clones only, minus some. Altogether around 110,000 clones are present, around 83% being singletons, with the ten largest covering 20% to 25%. This specimen belongs to a study of CD8+ T cells in alopecia areata. Points from the study as a whole: Relative to mice, TCR sharing across patients was less clear, a difference possibly HLA-related. Numerous expanded lesional clones remained in scalp and blood during tofacitinib. Administration of tofacitinib significantly diminished scalp clonality and expanded CD8+ clones within the top 100.

This sequence was found in a human donor with alopecia areata. The sequencing used CD8+ T cells sorted from blood, collected at week 24, from a patient treated with tofacitinib. The V and J genes are TRBV14 and TRBJ2-7, with TRBD1 matching 7 bases. The CDR3 sequence is CASSQVRTGIGHEQYF. For the CDR3, the DNA is TGTGCCAGCAGCCAAGTTCGGACAGGTATAGGACACGAGCAGTACTTC.